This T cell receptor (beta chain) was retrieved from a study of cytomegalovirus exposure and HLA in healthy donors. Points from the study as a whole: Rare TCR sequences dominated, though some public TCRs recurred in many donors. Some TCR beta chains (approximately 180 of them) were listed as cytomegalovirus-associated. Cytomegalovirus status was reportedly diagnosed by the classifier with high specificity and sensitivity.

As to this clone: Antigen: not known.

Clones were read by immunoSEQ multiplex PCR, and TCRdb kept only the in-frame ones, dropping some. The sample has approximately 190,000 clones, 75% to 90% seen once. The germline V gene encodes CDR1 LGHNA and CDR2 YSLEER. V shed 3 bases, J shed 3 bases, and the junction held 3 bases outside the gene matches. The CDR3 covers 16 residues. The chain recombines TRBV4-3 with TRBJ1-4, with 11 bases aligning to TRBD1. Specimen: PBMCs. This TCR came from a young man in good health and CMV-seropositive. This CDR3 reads CASSQGQGEANEKLFF. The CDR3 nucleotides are TGCGCCAGCAGCCAGGGACAGGGGGAGGCTAATGAAAAACTGTTTTTT.